The 27 T cell receptor beta chains below come from one sample, sequenced in a study of T cell repertoires in cytomegalovirus infection. A single record per CDR3 protein comes from TCRdb applying MiXCR to the reads. This sample has approximately 110,000 distinct CDR3 sequences, with around 30% found just once. Their antigens are not known. The starting material was CD8+ T cells from cultured PBMCs, obtained from culture after CMV antigen stimulation. These TCRs come from a human donor in good health (CMV status not recorded). Some clones in this sample may be carry-over from other donors' samples.

This clonotype was counted many times. The chain employs TRBV7-2 and TRBJ2-4; TRBD1 matches 10 bases. CDR1 SGHTA and CDR2 FQGNSA come from the germline V gene. The CDR3 loop spans 15 amino acids. Trimming removed 5 bases from V and 7 bases from J; junction bases left unmatched: 8. The CDR3 DNA follows: TGTGCCAGCAGCCTACAGACAGGGGGCCTGAACATTCAGTACTTC. It translates to CASSLQTGGLNIQYF.

Worth noting for this clonotype: A much bigger clone sits one base away, suggesting this may be a read error. In DNA, the CDR3 is TGTGCCAGCAGCTTCGGGGCTAGCGGGGGGGAGACCCAGTACTTC. Amino acid sequence: CASSFGASGGETQYF. The rearrangement links TRBV6-1 to TRBJ2-5; TRBD2 matches 11 bases. The length of the CDR3 is 15 residues. Germline V gives CDR1 MNHNS, CDR2 SASEGT. Trimming removed 6 bases from V and 5 bases from J; junction bases left unmatched: 8.

The chain joins TRBV6-6 to TRBJ2-2; 7 nucleotides match TRBD2. From germline, CDR1 is MNHNY and CDR2 SVGAGI (reference sequence). V trimming: 6 bases; J trimming: 4 bases; junction bases outside the gene matches: 8. The length of the CDR3 is 15 residues. The CDR3 DNA sequence: TGTGCCAGCAGCCCAGAGGGAGGGAGCACCGGGGAGCTGTTTTTT. This gives the protein CASSPEGGSTGELFF.

The chain joins TRBV6-5 to TRBJ2-2, with D tentatively TRBD1 or TRBD2 (5 bases each). Germline CDR1 MNHEY, CDR2 SVGAGI. V lost 0 bases, J lost 6 bases, and 17 bases lay in between. The CDR3 spans 17 residues. CDR3 sequence (DNA): TGTGCCAGCAGTTACTCGAACGTATATCGGGGCGCCGGGGAGCTGTTTTTT. Protein: CASSYSNVYRGAGELFF.

This clonotype was observed many times. This sequence joins TRBV7-9 and TRBJ2-7, with 8 bases identical to TRBD2. Germline values: CDR1 SEHNR, CDR2 FQNEAQ (reference sequence). The CDR3 is 15 residues long. After removal of 5 bases from V and 4 bases from J, the junction contained 10 bases not matched to a gene. In DNA, the CDR3 is TGTGCCAGCAGCCTGAGCGGGGGACTGCCTTACGAGCAGTACTTC. It encodes CASSLSGGLPYEQYF.

There are a few counts of this clonotype. This chain joins TRBV19 and TRBJ1-5; the D is unclear. CDR3 length: 10 amino acids. Germline CDR1 LNHDA, CDR2 SQIVND (reference sequence). V gave up 8 bases and J gave up 6 bases, with 5 bases separating them. The CDR3 loop is CASPPQPQHF. The CDR3 DNA reads TGTGCCAGTCCCCCTCAGCCCCAGCATTTT.

This clonotype was observed a handful of times. The chain carries TRBV11-2 and TRBJ2-5; 8 bases agree with TRBD1. Germline loops: CDR1 SGHAT, CDR2 FQNNGV. The CDR3 has 16 amino acids. V dropped 5 bases and J dropped 2; count of bases not matched to a gene: 10. The CDR3 sequence is CASSGRTGGWQETQYF. Here the CDR3 DNA reads TGTGCCAGCAGCGGGCGTACAGGGGGTTGGCAAGAGACCCAGTACTTC.

The chain uses TRBV7-9 and TRBJ1-5; D unresolved. CDR1 and CDR2 (germline): SEHNR, FQNEAQ (reference sequence). CDR3 length equals 15 residues. V lost 1 base and J 0 bases, leaving 7 bases between the germline ends. This chain's CDR3 is CASSLDNLSNQPQHF. The CDR3 nucleotides are TGTGCCAGCAGCTTAGACAACCTTAGCAATCAGCCCCAGCATTTT.

Many counts were recorded for this clonotype. The J gene is TRBJ1-2, the V gene TRBV7-9; 8 bases fit TRBD1. This CDR3 contains 15 residues. Germline V CDR1 and CDR2: SEHNR, FQNEAQ (reference sequence). The trim removed 5 bases at V and 4 bases at J, leaving 9 bases unmatched. CDR3 coding DNA: TGTGCCAGCAGCCAAACGACAGGGGAGATCTATGGCTACACCTTC. Residues: CASSQTTGEIYGYTF.

This clonotype was detected only a few times. The chain has TRBV7-6 and TRBJ2-7; 7 bases line up with TRBD1. The V segment lost 5 bases and the J segment 2 bases; nucleotides outside the gene matches: 9. Per the germline V gene, CDR1 is SGHVS and CDR2 is FNYEAQ. The CDR3 totals 15 residues. CDR3 bases: TGTGCCAGCAGCACCGGACAGGCTTTAACCTACGAGCAGTACTTC. Residues: CASSTGQALTYEQYF.

The chain joins TRBV7-9 to TRBJ2-7, with 7 bases lining up with TRBD2. CDR1 is SEHNR, CDR2 FQNEAQ, per germline (reference sequence). CDR3 length: 12 amino acids. V lost 5 bases and J lost 2; bases outside the gene matches: 0. The CDR3 DNA is TGTGCCAGCAGCCGGGGGGCCTACGAGCAGTACTTC. This codes for CASSRGAYEQYF. Using reference TRBV7-9 and TRBJ2-7 for the parts outside the CDR3, the full variable domain is DTGVSQNPRHKITKRGQNVTFRCDPISEHNRLYWYRQTLGQGPEFLTYFQNEAQLEKSRLLSDRFSAERPKGSFSTLEIQRTEQGDSAMYLCASSRGAYEQYFGPGTRLTVT.

This clonotype has just a few counts. This chain links TRBV4-2 with TRBJ1-2; D not certain. The CDR3 extends over 14 amino acids. Per germline, CDR1 LGHNA and CDR2 YNFKEQ. V was trimmed by 0 bases and J by 5 bases, leaving 10 bases between them. CDR3 DNA: TGTGCCAGCAGCCAAGAAATAAAAAATTATGGCTACACCTTC. This gives the protein CASSQEIKNYGYTF.

In its sample, this clonotype was seen a few times. The rearrangement joins TRBV7-9 to TRBJ1-6; D not certain. The V and J ends lost 5 bases and 9 bases respectively, with 8 bases between them. Germline CDR1 SEHNR, CDR2 FQNEAQ (reference sequence). The CDR3 consists of 12 residues. This CDR3 reads CASSREGSPLHF. DNA of the CDR3: TGTGCCAGCAGCCGAGAGGGTTCACCCCTCCACTTT.

In its sample, this clonotype was seen a few times. The chain has TRBV12-3 or TRBV12-4 and TRBJ2-7, with D possibly matching TRBD1 (6 bases). The CDR3 runs 15 residues. V was clipped by 4 bases and J by 2 bases, with 15 bases between them. The CDR3 DNA sequence: TGTGCCAGCAGTTGGGGCCTCGAGGGGGCCTACGAGCAGTACTTC. Protein: CASSWGLEGAYEQYF.

This CDR3 is CASSFVAGGNSSYNEQFF. The CDR3 DNA is TGTGCCAGCAGTTTTGTAGCGGGGGGAAATAGCTCCTACAATGAGCAGTTCTTC. The chain employs TRBV12-3 or TRBV12-4 and TRBJ2-1, with TRBD2 matching over 10 bases. The J segment lost 0 bases and the V segment lost 3 bases, leaving 8 bases of the junction unmatched. The CDR3 is made up of 18 amino acids.

This chain joins TRBV19 and TRBJ2-7, with D possibly matching TRBD2 (6 bases). Germline loops: CDR1 LNHDA, CDR2 SQIVND (reference sequence). V lost 9 bases, J lost 0 bases, and 15 bases lay in between. This CDR3 has 14 residues. The CDR3 loop reads CASGGAGSSYEQYF. CDR3 nucleotide sequence: TGTGCCAGCGGCGGGGCAGGGAGCTCCTACGAGCAGTACTTC.

This clonotype was picked up a small number of times. The chain links TRBV18 to TRBJ2-1; D is undetermined. The V gene's germline CDR1 is KGHSH and CDR2 LQKENI. Between the trimmed V and J ends, which lost 3 bases and 6 bases, there was a span of 15 bases. The CDR3 is 15 residues long. In DNA, the CDR3 is TGTGCCAGCTCACCTTCCCAAATGGGGTCCAATGAGCAGTTCTTC. Its translation is CASSPSQMGSNEQFF. Combining the CDR3 with reference TRBV18 and TRBJ2-1 gives the whole variable domain NAGVMQNPRHLVRRRGQEARLRCSPMKGHSHVYWYRQLPEEGLKFMVYLQKENIIDESGMPKERFSAEFPKEGPSILRIQQVVRGDSAAYFCASSPSQMGSNEQFFGPGTRLTVL.

This clonotype was picked up a small number of times. This rearrangement joins TRBV10-3 to TRBJ2-7; TRBD1 agrees at 7 bases. There are 14 residues in the CDR3. The V gene end was trimmed by 3 bases and the J gene end by 5 bases; junction bases not matched to a gene: 7. Germline CDR1 and CDR2: ENHRY and SYGVKD. In DNA form, the CDR3 reads TGTGCCATCAGTGAAGTGGACAGGCCCCACGAGCAGTACTTC. Protein product: CAISEVDRPHEQYF.

The chain uses TRBV12-5 and TRBJ2-1; 10 bases agree with TRBD1. The length of the CDR3 is 15 residues. The V and J ends lost 1 base and 6 bases, in that order; junction bases with no gene match: 3. Germline values: CDR1 LGHNT, CDR2 FRNRAP. CDR3 amino acids: CASGLEWDRGNEQFF. The CDR3 DNA sequence: TGTGCTAGTGGTTTGGAGTGGGACAGGGGCAATGAGCAGTTCTTC. The whole variable domain, filled in from reference TRBV12-5 and TRBJ2-1, reads DARVTQTPRHKVTEMGQEVTMRCQPILGHNTVFWYRQTMMQGLELLAYFRNRAPLDDSGMPKDRFSAEMPDATLATLKIQPSEPRDSAVYFCASGLEWDRGNEQFFGPGTRLTVL.

This clonotype was counted ten times or more. V and J are TRBV7-2 and TRBJ2-5; 10 positions match TRBD2. The V gene end was trimmed by 1 base and the J gene end by 2 bases; junction bases not matched to a gene: 4. CDR3 length: 16 residues. Germline loops: CDR1 SGHTA, CDR2 FQGNSA. In DNA, the CDR3 is TGTGCCAGCAGCTTAGAGGGGGGACTAGCGCAAGAGACCCAGTACTTC. The encoded protein is CASSLEGGLAQETQYF.

This clonotype was observed at least ten times. The chain employs TRBV5-4 and TRBJ2-7, with D hard to call. Trimming took 4 bases from V and 0 from J, leaving 17 bases between them. This CDR3 is 16 amino acids long. Germline assignment: CDR1 SGHNT and CDR2 YYREEE (reference sequence). CDR3 DNA sequence: TGTGCCAGCAGCCGCCATCGTCGGGCTTTCTCCTACGAGCAGTACTTC. The encoded protein is CASSRHRRAFSYEQYF.

This clonotype was counted only a few times. The chain has TRBV9 and TRBJ1-3, with D maybe TRBD1 (5 bases). Trimming pared 5 bases from V and 0 bases from J, leaving 12 bases between. Germline CDR1 reads SGDLS; CDR2 reads YYNGEE. The CDR3 contains 15 residues. CDR3 in DNA: TGTGCCAGCAGAAGACAGCCCCTCTCTGGAAACACCATATATTTT. Protein product: CASRRQPLSGNTIYF.

The sample holds many counts of this clonotype. The V and J genes are TRBV11-2 and TRBJ1-1, with a tentative D call TRBD1 (6 bases). The germline V gene has CDR1 SGHAT and CDR2 FQNNGV. CDR3 length equals 15 residues. V lost 1 base and J lost 10, with 19 bases in between. The CDR3 spells CASSLGGGRGLAAFF. DNA for the CDR3: TGTGCCAGCAGCTTAGGAGGCGGTCGGGGGCTTGCAGCTTTCTTT.

The CDR3: CASRHWNTEAFF. CDR3 sequence (DNA): TGTGCCAGCAGACACTGGAACACTGAAGCTTTCTTT. The genes are TRBV6-2 or TRBV6-3 and TRBJ1-1; no clear D gene. Germline V CDR1 and CDR2: MNHEY, SVGEGT. This CDR3 is built from 12 residues. V dropped 6 bases and J dropped 1 base, with 6 bases sitting between them.

A few counts support this clonotype. The chain uses TRBV6-1 and TRBJ1-1; D might be TRBD1 (5 bases). Per the germline V gene, CDR1 is MNHNS and CDR2 is SASEGT. V lost 1 base and J 6 bases, leaving 9 bases between the germline ends. The CDR3 loop spans 13 amino acids. The CDR3 DNA sequence: TGTGCCAGCAGTGAAGAGGGACCCCCTGAAGCTTTCTTT. Residues: CASSEEGPPEAFF.

This clonotype was seen repeatedly, ten times or more. The chain has TRBV4-1 and TRBJ2-2; 7 positions agree with TRBD2. The germline V gene encodes CDR1 MGHRA and CDR2 YSYEKL. V shed 4 bases, J shed 2 bases, and the junction held 4 bases outside the gene matches. The CDR3 length is 15 residues. Written as DNA, the CDR3 is TGCGCCAGCAGCCGCCGGGGGGAAAACACCGGGGAGCTGTTTTTT. Amino acids: CASSRRGENTGELFF.

This chain links TRBV7-6 with TRBJ2-3, with D maybe TRBD2 (6 bases). Germline CDR1 is SGHVS and CDR2 is FNYEAQ. The CDR3 covers 16 residues. Trimming stripped 5 bases from V and 2 bases from J, with 17 bases between. The CDR3 region is CASSVRDSATTDTQYF. The CDR3 DNA follows: TGTGCCAGCAGCGTACGGGACTCAGCGACCACAGATACGCAGTATTTT.